The present T cell receptor beta chain was sequenced within a study of blood T cell repertoires in COVID-19. Study-wide background: Whether acute or convalescent, the COVID-19 samples came from the United States, Italy and Spain. The analysed material was cDNA or gDNA that came from T cells, B-cell-depleted T cells, or PBMCs.

This clone was observed a handful of times. Germline V CDR1 and CDR2: MNHEY, SMNVEV (reference sequence). The CDR3 is 15 amino acids. J gave up 3 bases and V 0 bases, and 2 bases lay outside the gene matches. Original analysis: Amplification of reference gene primers was used by the study to estimate nucleated cell counts. TCRdb keeps only in-frame clones here, not all; method: immunoSEQ multiplex PCR. The D gene and trimming were derived from the DNA, and the V and J assignments and clone size from that table. Of 180,000 or so clones listed, about four fifths were seen once; the top ten hold 8.4%. Sequences were obtained from peripheral blood. The chain is built from TRBV27 and TRBJ1-1, with TRBD1 identical over 9 bases. This TCR was sampled from a woman in her 70s with acute or convalescent COVID-19. The CDR3 region has the DNA TGTGCCAGCAGTTTATCGACAGGGGGGTACACTGAAGCTTTCTTT. Amino acid sequence: CASSLSTGGYTEAFF.